This TCR beta chain came from a study of cytotoxic CD8 clonotypes in ibrutinib-treated CLL. Here immunoSEQ multiplex PCR was the method, and the copy in TCRdb shows in-frame clones only, minus some. The data show approximately 42,000 clones, with roughly three quarters seen just once and roughly 13% held by the top ten. The CDR3 is made up of 15 amino acids. Germline CDR1 is SGDLS and CDR2 is YYNGEE. V dropped 3 bases and J dropped 1; count of bases not matched to a gene: 5. Sequences were derived from PBMCs, sampled after 12 months of ibrutinib treatment. This sequence originates from a human donor with chronic lymphocytic leukemia. The chain recombines TRBV9 with TRBJ2-3; 7 nucleotides match TRBD2. The CDR3 nucleotides are TGTGCCAGCAGCGATCCTAGCGGACGCACAGATACGCAGTATTTT. Protein: CASSDPSGRTDTQYF.